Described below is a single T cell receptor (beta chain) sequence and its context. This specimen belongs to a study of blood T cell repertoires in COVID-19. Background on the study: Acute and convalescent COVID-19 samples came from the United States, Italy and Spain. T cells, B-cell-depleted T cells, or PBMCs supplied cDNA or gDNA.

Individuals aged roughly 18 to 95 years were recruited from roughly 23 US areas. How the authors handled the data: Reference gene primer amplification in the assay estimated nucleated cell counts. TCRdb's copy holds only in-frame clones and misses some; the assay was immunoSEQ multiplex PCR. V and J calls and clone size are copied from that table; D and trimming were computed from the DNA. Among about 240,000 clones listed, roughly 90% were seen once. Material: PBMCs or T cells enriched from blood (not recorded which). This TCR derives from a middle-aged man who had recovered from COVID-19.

The CDR3 bases are TGCGCCAGCAGCTTGGGGCATCGGAGGGGCCGAGGCACAGATACGCAGTATTTT. It yields the protein CASSLGHRRGRGTDTQYF. This chain uses TRBV5-1 with TRBJ2-3, with D possibly matching TRBD2 (6 bases). The V end was cut by 0 bases, the J end by 1 base, with 18 bases between. The CDR3 contains 18 residues. Germline assignment: CDR1 SGHRS and CDR2 YFSETQ. The full variable domain, in which reference TRBV5-1 and TRBJ2-3 provide the parts outside the CDR3, is KAGVTQTPRYLIKTRGQQVTLSCSPISGHRSVSWYQQTPGQGLQFLFEYFSETQRNKGNFPGRFSGRQFSNSRSEMNVSTLELGDSALYLCASSLGHRRGRGTDTQYFGPGTRLTVL.